Sequencing of this T cell receptor beta chain was carried out in a study of T-cell reconstitution after alpha-beta-depleted transplantation in children (dated by TCRdb to 2015 to 2016). Study-level background: Using TCR repertoire profiling, the study followed T-cell immune reconstitution in a quantitative way in children after TCRalphabeta/CD19-depleted allogeneic hematopoietic cell transplantation.

The library was built by means of PCR. The instrument was an Illumina HiSeq 2500. Molecular barcoding was employed in the preparation of TCR libraries, with unique molecular identifiers being used to normalize TCRbeta repertoire quantification. TCRdb applied fastp at Q25 and MiXCR to the public reads, then kept only in-frame beta chains. CDR3 protein sequences are deduplicated, and each keeps its most common genes and DNA. Here the sample has about 580,000 distinct CDR3 sequences; 20% to 25% occur a single time. 13% to 15% of the sample goes to the ten largest clones. Results the study describes overall, beyond this receptor: The frequencies of hyperexpanded clones fell over the following months, and after one year, T-cell counts and TCRbeta diversity were mostly attributed to newly produced T cells. The apparently early alphabetaT-cell count recovery about two months after transplant was reportedly dependent on only several hundred rapidly expanded clones derived from non-depleted graft cells. In some patients, the high TCRbeta diversity seen at day 60 was put down to recipient T cells and intrathymic progenitors that had survived conditioning.

The junction shows trimming of 0 bases on V and 4 bases on J, and the gene matches do not reach 11 bases of it. Spanning cysteine to phenylalanine, the CDR3 consists of 18 amino acids. The read is trimmed to its CDR3 DNA, 54 bases read in frame from base 1. This clonotype has only a few counts. Its recognized antigen is unknown. No base-level quality is on record; no much larger clone is a single base apart. Reading the label with the study, this specimen's treatment or condition is: allogeneic hematopoietic cell transplantation with graft depleted of TCRalphabeta T cells and CD19 B cells. The children who served as transplant recipients had been given grafts of TCRalphabeta/CD19-depleted allogeneic hematopoietic cells.

Sample: PBMCs, mostly from graft donor cells, taken 360 days after TCRalphabeta/CD19-depleted stem cell transplant. This clonotype was sampled from a boy in the first two years of life who had a stem cell transplant for acute myeloid leukemia, so the T cells may come from the graft donor. The chain employs TRBV12-3 or TRBV12-4 and TRBJ2-5; TRBD2 agrees with 10 junctional bases. The CDR3 protein is CASSLALGSGGYLETQYF. The DNA is TGTGCCAGCAGTTTAGCGTTGGGTAGCGGGGGGTACCTAGAGACCCAGTACTTC.